The clone carrying this TCR beta chain was found many times. As yet, its antigen is unknown. This clone may be a read error of a much larger clone one base away. The data were taken from a study of T cell repertoires in cytomegalovirus infection. Background on the study: Signatures in public TCR beta sequences pointed to both CMV infection and matching HLA type. Study outcomes and limitations: Within the response measured ex vivo, HLA-C-restricted CMV-specific TCR beta clonotypes were dominant. Identification of carriers of CMV plus the relevant HLA was achieved through cumulative public TCR beta family frequency.

TCRdb reprocessed the reads with MiXCR, giving one entry per CDR3 protein. Among 200,000 to 250,000 distinct CDR3 sequences listed, roughly 22% were seen once. The length of the CDR3 is 13 residues. V was pared by 5 bases and J by 5 bases, with 6 bases of the junction left unmatched. Germline CDR1 and CDR2: SGHVS and FNYEAQ. The receptor was derived from a human donor in good health (CMV status not recorded). Some clones in this sample may be carry-over from other donors' samples. This chain links TRBV7-6 with TRBJ2-7; 7 bases map to TRBD1. The specimen sequenced was CD8+ T cells from PBMCs. CDR3 sequence reads: CASSPQGVHEQYF. CDR3 coding DNA: TGTGCCAGCAGCCCCCAGGGGGTCCACGAGCAGTACTTC.